This T cell receptor beta chain was found in a study of T-cell reconstitution after alpha-beta-depleted transplantation in children (dated by TCRdb to 2016 to 2018). For context, the study as a whole: Using TCR repertoire profiling, the study followed T-cell immune reconstitution in a quantitative way in children after TCRalphabeta/CD19-depleted allogeneic hematopoietic cell transplantation. Summary of the overall study and its limitations: Over subsequent months, a decline in hyperexpanded clone frequencies was noted, and after one year, T-cell counts and TCRbeta diversity were mostly ascribed to newly produced T cells. In some patients, high TCRbeta diversity at day 60 was attributed to recipient T cells and intrathymic progenitors that had survived conditioning. The apparently early alphabetaT-cell count recovery about two months after transplant was reportedly dependent on only several hundred rapidly expanded clones derived from non-depleted graft cells.

As concerns this clonotype: Its antigen is not yet known. No clone much larger than this one lies a single base away; base qualities are absent.

Receptors were amplified or captured by PCR. TCRdb lists the instrument as Illumina HiSeq 2500. Molecular barcoding was employed in the preparation of TCR libraries, with unique molecular identifiers being used to normalize TCRbeta repertoire quantification. TCRdb handled the public reads itself, with Q25 trimming in fastp and clone calling in MiXCR, and kept productive beta chains. Rows are combined by CDR3 protein, so each entry shows the most common genes and DNA. Here the sample has 600,000 to 700,000 distinct CDR3 sequences; roughly 13% occur a single time. The biggest ten clones account for 0.79% of the sample. Trimming costs V 1 base and J 6 bases, and their ends lie 14 bases apart. CDR1 and CDR2 are drawn from the germline V gene: SGHRS, YFSETQ. Reading from cysteine to phenylalanine, the CDR3 counts 15 amino acids. Only CDR3 DNA remains: 45 bases, in frame from the first base. Reading the label with the study, this specimen's treatment or condition is: allogeneic hematopoietic cell transplantation with graft depleted of TCRalphabeta T cells and CD19 B cells. The transplant recipients were children given TCRalphabeta/CD19-depleted allogeneic hematopoietic cell grafts.

The clonotype comes from a girl aged 2-9 years with congenital amegakaryocytic thrombocytopenia, due to receive a stem cell transplant. Material: PBMCs, obtained before TCRalphabeta/CD19-depleted stem cell transplant. The chain was built from TRBV5-1 and TRBJ2-1; no D gene is confidently identified. In nucleotides, the sequence is TGCGCCAGCAGCTTGAAAACAGCAACCCGCAATGAGCAGTTCTTC. Its protein is CASSLKTATRNEQFF.